This T cell receptor (beta chain) was identified during a study of blood T cell repertoires in COVID-19. Overall study context: Italy, Spain and the United States were the sources of the convalescent and acute COVID-19 samples. T cells, B-cell-depleted T cells, or PBMCs provided the cDNA or gDNA that served as material.

CDR3 length: 12 amino acids. V lost 7 bases to trimming and J lost 8 bases; unmatched junction nucleotides: 8. The germline CDR1 and CDR2 sequences are SGDLS and YYNGEE. Clones were sequenced by immunoSEQ multiplex PCR, and TCRdb holds only the in-frame ones, with some missing. The repertoire has about 59,000 clones, approximately 79% of them found once; the top ten carry 4.5% to 7%. This clone was counted a single time. The clonotype comes from a woman in her 70s with acute or convalescent COVID-19. The material sequenced was peripheral blood. V usage is TRBV9 and J usage is TRBJ1-2, with TRBD1 identical over 7 bases. CDR3 in DNA: TGTGCCAGCGGGAAGACAGGGTGGGGCTACACCTTC. Its protein is CASGKTGWGYTF.